This T cell receptor beta chain was sequenced during a study of blood T cell repertoires in COVID-19. On the study more broadly: Sources were T cells, B-cell-depleted T cells, or PBMCs; the material itself was cDNA or gDNA.

In the authors' methods: Reference gene primer amplification in the assay estimated nucleated cell counts. Only in-frame clones appear in the TCRdb table, and some are missing; sequencing was by immunoSEQ multiplex PCR. V, J and clone size are taken as reported in that table, and D and trimming were inferred from the DNA itself. The repertoire has over 300,000 clones, around 87% of them found once; the top ten carry around 7%. The CDR3 covers 14 residues. CDR1 is LNHDA, CDR2 SQIVND, per germline (reference sequence). The V and J ends lost 3 bases and 3 bases respectively, with 11 bases between them. The rearrangement links TRBV19 to TRBJ1-1; the D is unclear. This TCR derives from a man in his late teens or twenties with active or convalescent COVID-19. The sequencing sample was made of peripheral blood. CDR3 sequence (DNA): TGTGCCAGTAGTATTTGGGTTGGAGACACTGAAGCTTTCTTT. It yields the protein CASSIWVGDTEAFF.